Following are 32 T cell receptor beta chains from one sample sequenced in a study of blood T cell repertoires in COVID-19. Sequenced by immunoSEQ multiplex PCR; TCRdb stores in-frame clones only, minus some. The table shows approximately 50,000 clones, with more than 70% occurring only once. The sequenced sample was peripheral blood. All receptors derive from a man in his 60s with acute or convalescent COVID-19.

V and J are TRBV10-3 and TRBJ1-5; D remains ambiguous. This CDR3 is 15 amino acids long. In germline, CDR1 is ENHRY, CDR2 SYGVKD. V dropped 0 bases and J dropped 5 bases, with 11 bases sitting between them. CDR3 in amino acids: CAISESRALYQPQHF. The CDR3 bases are TGTGCCATCAGTGAGTCGCGGGCCCTTTATCAGCCCCAGCATTTT.

The chain is built from TRBV13 and TRBJ2-6; no reliable D call. The germline V and J ends were trimmed by 5 bases and 0 bases, with 2 bases remaining between them. Looked up from germline, CDR1 is PRHDT and CDR2 is FYEKMQ (reference sequence). The CDR3 runs to 13 residues. DNA for the CDR3: TGTGCCAGCAGCCGCTCTGGGGCCAACGTCCTGACTTTC. Its translation is CASSRSGANVLTF.

The chain uses TRBV4-1 and TRBJ1-1; D not resolved. The CDR3 runs 14 residues. Trimming took 4 bases from V and 3 from J, leaving 12 bases between them. The germline CDR1 and CDR2 sequences are MGHRA and YSYEKL. The CDR3 reads CASSLRVGDTEAFF. In DNA form, the CDR3 reads TGCGCCAGCAGCCTAAGGGTCGGGGACACTGAAGCTTTCTTT.

A few counts support this clone. As DNA, the CDR3 is TGCGCCAGCAGCTTGAGCGGGAGTAAGGATACGCAGTATTTT. This sequence encodes CASSLSGSKDTQYF. This chain links TRBV5-1 with TRBJ2-3; 8 bases agree with TRBD2. Germline CDR1 is SGHRS and CDR2 is YFSETQ. This CDR3 region has 14 residues. Trimming removed 1 base from V and 6 bases from J; junction bases left unmatched: 4. Full variable domain (missing parts from reference TRBV5-1 and TRBJ2-3): KAGVTQTPRYLIKTRGQQVTLSCSPISGHRSVSWYQQTPGQGLQFLFEYFSETQRNKGNFPGRFSGRQFSNSRSEMNVSTLELGDSALYLCASSLSGSKDTQYFGPGTRLTVL.

This chain links TRBV28 with TRBJ2-7; D is uncertain. Germline V gives CDR1 MDHEN, CDR2 SYDVKM. This CDR3 is built from 13 residues. Trimming stripped 5 bases from V and 3 bases from J, with 11 bases between. CDR3 in amino acids: CASSGSAIYEQYF. The CDR3 DNA reads as TGTGCCAGCAGTGGCAGCGCAATCTACGAGCAGTACTTC.

The V call is TRBV19, the J call TRBJ2-5, with D perhaps TRBD2 (7 bases). CDR1 LNHDA and CDR2 SQIVND come from the germline V gene (reference sequence). V lost 4 bases, J lost 4 bases, and 13 bases lay in between. This CDR3 contains 14 residues. The CDR3 loop is CASSKGGGGETQYF. The CDR3 region has the DNA TGTGCCAGTAGTAAGGGGGGGGGAGGAGAGACCCAGTACTTC.

This clone has only one observation. The V and J genes are TRBV29-1 and TRBJ1-1, with D possibly matching TRBD1 (5 bases). Trimming left V 5 bases short and J 9 bases short, with 16 bases between. The CDR3 covers 12 residues. Per germline, CDR1 SQVTM and CDR2 ANQGSEA. CDR3 DNA: TGCAGCGTTACAACCGGGGGGGAGAAAGCTTTCTTT. Translation gives CSVTTGGEKAFF. Variable domain in full (rest from reference TRBV29-1 and TRBJ1-1): SAVISQKPSRDICQRGTSLTIQCQVDSQVTMMFWYRQQPGQSLTLIATANQGSEATYESGFVIDKFPISRPNLTFSTLTVSNMSPEDSSIYLCSVTTGGEKAFFGQGTRLTVV.

The chain joins TRBV29-1 to TRBJ2-1; 14 nucleotides agree with TRBD2. Losses at the gene ends were 6 bases for V and 5 bases for J; bases not matched to a gene: 12. Per the germline V gene, CDR1 is SQVTM and CDR2 is ANQGSEA. This CDR3 contains 17 residues. The CDR3, as DNA: TGCAGCGTCGAGGGACTAGCGGGAGCTAAAGCCCACAATGAGCAGTTCTTC. Its translation is CSVEGLAGAKAHNEQFF.

This chain uses TRBV10-3 with TRBJ2-2, with D maybe TRBD2 (6 bases). The germline V gene encodes CDR1 ENHRY and CDR2 SYGVKD. CDR3 length: 13 residues. V was clipped by 4 bases and J by 5 bases, with 8 bases between them. CDR3 protein: CAISAGDTGELFF. The DNA of the CDR3 is TGTGCCATCAGTGCGGGAGATACCGGGGAGCTGTTTTTT.

The chain employs TRBV28 and TRBJ2-7, with a weak D call TRBD1 (5 bases). Germline V CDR1 and CDR2: MDHEN, SYDVKM. Trimming removed 1 base from V and 0 bases from J, with 10 bases in between. This CDR3 spans 15 amino acids. The CDR3 loop reads CASSLFRVSSYEQYF. For the CDR3, the DNA is TGTGCCAGCAGTTTATTCAGGGTGAGCTCCTACGAGCAGTACTTC. The full variable domain, in which reference TRBV28 and TRBJ2-7 provide the parts outside the CDR3, is DVKVTQSSRYLVKRTGEKVFLECVQDMDHENMFWYRQDPGLGLRLIYFSYDVKMKEKGDIPEGYSVSREKKERFSLILESASTNQTSMYLCASSLFRVSSYEQYFGPGTRLTVT.

The count of this clone is one. V gene TRBV24-1 combines with J gene TRBJ2-7; D is perhaps TRBD1 (9 bases). There are 17 residues in the CDR3. Looked up from germline, CDR1 is KGHDR and CDR2 is SFDVKD. Trimming left V 7 bases short and J 4 bases short, with 25 bases between. CDR3 coding DNA: TGTGCCACCAGCACAGGGGGCATTGGCGGGAGGACGTACGAGCAGTACTTC. Translating it yields CATSTGGIGGRTYEQYF.

This chain uses TRBV4-1 with TRBJ1-1; a possible D gene is TRBD1 (5 bases). The CDR3 covers 14 residues. V was pared by 0 bases and J by 6 bases, with 11 bases between. CDR1 MGHRA and CDR2 YSYEKL come from the germline V gene. The CDR3 bases are TGCGCCAGCAGCCAAGATCGGATCAGGGCTGAAGCTTTCTTT. This codes for CASSQDRIRAEAFF.

The V gene is TRBV9, the J gene TRBJ2-2, with D tentatively TRBD2 (5 bases). The CDR3 totals 16 residues. V lost 0 bases to trimming and J lost 7 bases, with 16 bases between them. In germline, CDR1 is SGDLS, CDR2 YYNGEE. The CDR3 coding sequence is TGTGCCAGCAGCGTAGGGGCTCCCCAGAGGGTCGGGGAGCTGTTTTTT. This gives the protein CASSVGAPQRVGELFF.

The chain links TRBV10-3 to TRBJ2-7, with 8 bases fitting TRBD1. CDR1 is ENHRY and CDR2 is SYGVKD in the germline V gene. J was trimmed by 2 bases and V by 3 bases; bases with no gene match: 6. The CDR3 runs 15 residues. The CDR3 region is CAISESQGATYEQYF. CDR3 sequence (DNA): TGTGCCATCAGTGAATCGCAGGGGGCAACCTACGAGCAGTACTTC.

The V call is TRBV15, the J call TRBJ2-7, with 8 nucleotides matching TRBD1. The germline gives CDR1 LNHNV, CDR2 YYDKDF (reference sequence). The CDR3 loop spans 14 amino acids. Trimming cost V 4 bases and J 3 bases; bases outside gene matches: 5. Here the CDR3 reads CATSIQGGGYEQYF. CDR3 DNA sequence: TGTGCCACCAGCATACAGGGGGGTGGCTACGAGCAGTACTTC.

The rearrangement links TRBV6-5 to TRBJ1-6, with D uncertain. The CDR3 is 13 residues long. The germline V gene encodes CDR1 MNHEY and CDR2 SVGAGI. The V end lost 10 bases, the J end lost 7 bases, and 14 bases lay between the germline ends. The DNA of the CDR3 is TGTGCCACCAAGCCCGTAGTCAATTCACCCCTCCACTTT. Translated, it gives CATKPVVNSPLHF.

The chain uses TRBV2 and TRBJ2-2; weak D call: TRBD1 (5 bases). In germline, CDR1 is SNHLY, CDR2 FYNNEI. V was trimmed by 7 bases and J by 1 base, leaving 10 bases between them. CDR3 length equals 14 residues. The CDR3 sequence is CASTLTENTGELFF. The CDR3 DNA sequence: TGTGCCAGCACTTTGACAGAGAACACCGGGGAGCTGTTTTTT.

The chain couples TRBV5-1 to TRBJ2-1, with a possible D match to TRBD2 (5 bases). The CDR3 loop spans 15 amino acids. Between the trimmed V and J ends, which lost 4 bases and 0 bases, there was a span of 11 bases. Germline CDR1 reads SGHRS; CDR2 reads YFSETQ. The CDR3: CASSTRGNSYNEQFF. The DNA for the CDR3 is TGCGCCAGCAGCACCCGGGGAAACTCCTACAATGAGCAGTTCTTC.

The chain joins TRBV9 to TRBJ1-1; TRBD1 matches at 7 bases. V lost 0 bases and J lost 7; bases outside the gene matches: 6. CDR1 and CDR2 (germline): SGDLS, YYNGEE. The CDR3 consists of 14 residues. The CDR3 loop reads CASSVAPTGLEAFF. CDR3 DNA: TGTGCCAGCAGCGTAGCCCCGACAGGGCTTGAAGCTTTCTTT.

The chain employs TRBV11-2 and TRBJ2-1; 10 bases fit TRBD2. After removal of 2 bases from V and 3 bases from J, the junction contained 4 bases not matched to a gene. The CDR3 has 16 residues. CDR1 is SGHAT and CDR2 is FQNNGV in the germline V gene. CDR3 bases: TGTGCCAGCAGCTTATCGGAGCGGGAGGGCTACAATGAGCAGTTCTTC. Translated, it gives CASSLSEREGYNEQFF. Together with reference TRBV11-2 and TRBJ2-1, the CDR3 gives the full variable domain: EAGVAQSPRYKIIEKRQSVAFWCNPISGHATLYWYQQILGQGPKLLIQFQNNGVVDDSQLPKDRFSAERLKGVDSTLKIQPAKLEDSAVYLCASSLSEREGYNEQFFGPGTRLTVL.

The chain carries TRBV28 and TRBJ2-5; tentatively, D is TRBD1 (6 bases). Germline-derived CDR1 and CDR2 are MDHEN and SYDVKM. The CDR3 covers 14 residues. Trimming stripped 7 bases from V and 2 bases from J, with 14 bases between. This CDR3 is CASTLNGQQETQYF. Written as DNA, the CDR3 is TGTGCCAGCACCCTCAACGGACAGCAAGAGACCCAGTACTTC.

This chain joins TRBV12-3 or TRBV12-4 and TRBJ1-5; D is unresolved. Trimming removed 7 bases from V and 0 bases from J, with 4 bases in between. The CDR3 runs to 12 residues. CDR3: CASTVSNQPQHF. The CDR3 bases are TGTGCCAGCACAGTTAGCAATCAGCCCCAGCATTTT.

The chain combines TRBV9 with TRBJ1-1, with 9 positions matching TRBD1. CDR3 length equals 15 residues. V gave up 3 bases and J gave up 6 bases; unmatched junction bases: 9. The V gene's germline CDR1 is SGDLS and CDR2 YYNGEE. The CDR3 nucleotides are TGTGCCAGCAGCGGCCCGGGACAGGGCAACGCTGAAGCTTTCTTT. Translated, it gives CASSGPGQGNAEAFF.

This CDR3 reads CATRGVPDNEQFF. CDR3 DNA sequence: TGCGCCACCAGAGGAGTCCCAGACAATGAGCAGTTCTTC. The chain uses TRBV5-1 and TRBJ2-1; D unclear. The CDR3 is 13 amino acids. The germline V and J ends were trimmed by 9 bases and 5 bases, with 15 bases remaining between them. Germline values: CDR1 SGHRS, CDR2 YFSETQ.

This chain links TRBV19 with TRBJ1-5; 8 bases are shared with TRBD1. The length of the CDR3 is 14 residues. Germline CDR1 and CDR2: LNHDA and SQIVND (reference sequence). V shed 5 bases, J shed 6 bases, and the junction held 6 bases outside the gene matches. CDR3 sequence (DNA): TGTGCCAGTAGTGGCCGGACAGGGAGTCAGCCCCAGCATTTT. The encoded protein is CASSGRTGSQPQHF.

This chain connects TRBV7-9 to TRBJ2-5; TRBD1 aligns across 9 bases. V dropped 11 bases and J dropped 1; count of bases not matched to a gene: 2. The length of the CDR3 is 12 residues. Germline CDR1 reads SEHNR; CDR2 reads FQNEAQ (reference sequence). The CDR3: CAGTGPQETQYF. The CDR3 nucleotides are TGTGCCGGGACAGGGCCCCAAGAGACCCAGTACTTC.

The chain joins TRBV11-2 to TRBJ1-1; 12 bases align to TRBD1. Germline CDR1 and CDR2: SGHAT and FQNNGV. V gave up 5 bases and J gave up 1 base; unmatched junction bases: 8. This CDR3 comprises 17 residues. In nucleotides, the CDR3 is TGTGCCAGCAGCGCCACCGGGACAGGGGGCGAGAACACTGAAGCTTTCTTT. Protein sequence: CASSATGTGGENTEAFF.

The chain couples TRBV9 to TRBJ1-4; a possible D gene is TRBD1 (5 bases). In germline, CDR1 is SGDLS, CDR2 YYNGEE. This CDR3 spans 15 amino acids. Trimming removed 4 bases at V and 6 bases at J, with 16 bases between. The DNA for the CDR3 is TGTGCCAGCAGCTCCCAGACAGCGGGTTATGAAAAACTGTTTTTT. Amino acid sequence: CASSSQTAGYEKLFF.

The chain has TRBV6-1 and TRBJ1-1; D is unresolved. The germline gives CDR1 MNHNS, CDR2 SASEGT. The CDR3 extends over 13 amino acids. V was trimmed by 1 base and J by 0 bases, leaving 3 bases between them. The chain's CDR3 is CASSEVVNTEAFF. The CDR3 region has the DNA TGTGCCAGCAGTGAAGTAGTGAACACTGAAGCTTTCTTT.

The chain recombines TRBV27 with TRBJ2-7, with TRBD1 matching over 7 bases. V trimming: 2 bases; J trimming: 2 bases; junction bases outside the gene matches: 3. This CDR3 has 14 residues. Germline V gives CDR1 MNHEY, CDR2 SMNVEV (reference sequence). The CDR3 sequence: CASSLGTVPYEQYF. CDR3 in DNA: TGTGCCAGCAGTTTAGGGACAGTCCCCTACGAGCAGTACTTC.

The chain uses TRBV5-1 and TRBJ2-7; TRBD2 agrees at 14 bases. With V trimmed by 4 bases and J by 4 bases, 7 bases remained unmatched. This CDR3 region has 16 residues. In germline, CDR1 is SGHRS, CDR2 YFSETQ. The CDR3 loop reads CASSVGLAGVLYEQYF. CDR3 DNA sequence: TGCGCCAGCAGCGTGGGACTAGCGGGAGTGTTGTACGAGCAGTACTTC.

Regarding this clone: Other DNA sequences from this sample encode an identical CDR3 as well. The CDR3 here is CSVETSREQFF. The CDR3 nucleotides read TGCAGCGTCGAGACTAGCCGGGAGCAGTTCTTC. The chain couples TRBV29-1 to TRBJ2-1; 7 positions agree with TRBD2. CDR3 length: 11 amino acids. The germline V gene encodes CDR1 SQVTM and CDR2 ANQGSEA. V lost 6 bases to trimming and J lost 10 bases; unmatched junction nucleotides: 6.